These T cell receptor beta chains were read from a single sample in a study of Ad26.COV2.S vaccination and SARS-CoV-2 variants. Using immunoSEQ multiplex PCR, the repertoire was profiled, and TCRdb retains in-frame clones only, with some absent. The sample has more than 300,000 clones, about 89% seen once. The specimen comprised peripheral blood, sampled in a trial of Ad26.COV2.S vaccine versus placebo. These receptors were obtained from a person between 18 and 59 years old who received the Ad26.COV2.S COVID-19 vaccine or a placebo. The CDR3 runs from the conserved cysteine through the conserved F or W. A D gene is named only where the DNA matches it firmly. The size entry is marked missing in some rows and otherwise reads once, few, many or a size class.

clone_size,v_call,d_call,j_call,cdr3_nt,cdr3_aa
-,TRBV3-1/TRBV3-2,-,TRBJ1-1,TGTGCCAGCAGCCGCAGTAGTTGGGCTTTCTTT,CASSRSSWAFF
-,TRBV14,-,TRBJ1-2,TGTGCCAGCAGCCAGTACAAGGGGAATGGCTACACCTTC,CASSQYKGNGYTF
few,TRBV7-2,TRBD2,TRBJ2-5,TGTGCCAGCAGCTTAAATTTAGCGGGGGAGGAGACCCAGTACTTC,CASSLNLAGEETQYF
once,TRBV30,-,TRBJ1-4,TGTGCCTGGAGTTGGGGTTATCGGGAGGAAAAACTGTTTTTT,CAWSWGYREEKLFF
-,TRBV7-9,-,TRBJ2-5,TGTGCCAGCAGCTTAAGGGGAGGACGAGAGACCCAGTACTTC,CASSLRGGRETQYF
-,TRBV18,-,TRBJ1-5,TGTGCCAGCTCACGAGACGGACAGACTAACAATCAGCCCCAGCATTTT,CASSRDGQTNNQPQHF
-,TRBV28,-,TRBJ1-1,TGTGCCAGCACTGGGGGGGCGCGTACTGAAGCTTTCTTT,CASTGGARTEAFF
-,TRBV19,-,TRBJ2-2,TGTGCCAGTATTTCAGGGGCGGGGAACACCGGGGAGCTGTTTTTT,CASISGAGNTGELFF
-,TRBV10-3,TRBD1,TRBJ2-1,TGTGCCATCAGTGGAAGAGACAGGGCAATAGACCACAATGAGCAGTTCTTC,CAISGRDRAIDHNEQFF
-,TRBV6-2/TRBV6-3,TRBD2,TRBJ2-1,TGTGCCAGCAGTTTCCTAGCGGGTAACTACAATGAGCAGTTCTTC,CASSFLAGNYNEQFF
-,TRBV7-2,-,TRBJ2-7,TGTGCCAGCAGCTTAGTTGCAGGGACGGACTACGAGCAGTACTTC,CASSLVAGTDYEQYF
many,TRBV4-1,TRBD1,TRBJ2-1,TGCGCCAGCAGCCCCTCAGGAGGGACAGGGGACGATGAGCAGTTCTTC,CASSPSGGTGDDEQFF
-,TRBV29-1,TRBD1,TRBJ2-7,TGCAGCGTTGGTCCGGGACAGTACTACGAGCAGTACTTC,CSVGPGQYYEQYF
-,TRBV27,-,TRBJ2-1,TGTGCCAGCAGTCCCAGACGAGGAGGGCCTTACAATGAGCAGTTCTTC,CASSPRRGGPYNEQFF
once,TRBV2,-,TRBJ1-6,TGTGCCAGCCTTTCGGATCTTGGGAATTCACCCCTCCACTTT,CASLSDLGNSPLHF
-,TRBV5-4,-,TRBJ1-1,TGTGCCAGCAGCCCGGCTATAAGTAACACTGAAGCTTTCTTT,CASSPAISNTEAFF
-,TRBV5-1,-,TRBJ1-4,TGCGCCAGCAGCCTAATCGGGACCGACAATGAAAAACTGTTTTTT,CASSLIGTDNEKLFF
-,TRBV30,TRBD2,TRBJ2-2,TGTGCCGGAAGCGGGAGGGCCACCGGGGAGCTGTTTTTT,CAGSGRATGELFF
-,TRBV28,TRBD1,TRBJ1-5,TGTGCCAGCGACGGACAGGTCAATCAGCCCCAGCATTTT,CASDGQVNQPQHF
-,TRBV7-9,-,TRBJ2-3,TGTGCCAGCAGCTTTTCTCGAAGGGGGGCAAGCATAGATACGCAGTATTTT,CASSFSRRGASIDTQYF
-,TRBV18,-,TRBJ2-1,TGTGCCAGCTCAAGGGACGCTTACTCCTACAATGAGCAGTTCTTC,CASSRDAYSYNEQFF
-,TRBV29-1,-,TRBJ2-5,TGCAGCGTTGGACAGGGCGGGGCGGAGACCCAGTACTTC,CSVGQGGAETQYF
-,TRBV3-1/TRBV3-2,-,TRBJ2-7,TGTGCCAGCAGCCAAGATGGGGCAGGGCAGTACTTC,CASSQDGAGQYF
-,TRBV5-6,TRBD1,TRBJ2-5,TGTGCCAGCAGCTTTATCGGGACAGCCGCTCAAGAGACCCAGTACTTC,CASSFIGTAAQETQYF
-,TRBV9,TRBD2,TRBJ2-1,TGTGCCAGCAGCGCCTCTAGCGGGATGAATGAGCAGTTCTTC,CASSASSGMNEQFF
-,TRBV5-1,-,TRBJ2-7,TGCGCCAGCAGCCTGAAGGTAGGGGCCTACGAGCAGTACTTC,CASSLKVGAYEQYF
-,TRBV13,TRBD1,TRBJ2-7,TGTGCCAGCAGCTTTCGTACAGGGGGCCCTCACTCCTACGAGCAGTACTTC,CASSFRTGGPHSYEQYF
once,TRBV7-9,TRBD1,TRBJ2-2,TGTGCCAGCAGCTTAGAACAGGGGGCGAACACCGGGGAGCTGTTTTTT,CASSLEQGANTGELFF
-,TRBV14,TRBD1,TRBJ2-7,TGTGCCAGCAGCAAAGGGACAGGGGCCCACGAGCAGTACTTC,CASSKGTGAHEQYF
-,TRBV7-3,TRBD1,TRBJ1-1,TGTGCCAGCAGCGTCCAGGGGGGGCGAGCTTTCTTT,CASSVQGGRAFF
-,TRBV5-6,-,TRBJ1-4,TGTGCCAGCAGCTTGGCGGCACGGGATGAAAAACTGTTTTTT,CASSLAARDEKLFF
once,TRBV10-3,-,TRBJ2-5,TGTGCCATCAGTGATGCTGTCAGGGATGGGCAAGAGACCCAGTACTTC,CAISDAVRDGQETQYF
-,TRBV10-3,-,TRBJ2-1,TGTGCCATCAGTGAATGGCAGGGGATGGGTGAGCAGTTCTTC,CAISEWQGMGEQFF
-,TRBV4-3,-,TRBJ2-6,TGCGCCAGCAGCCAAGATAACCGGCGGTTCCGCTTCGAGGGGGCCAACGTCCTGACTTTC,CASSQDNRRFRFEGANVLTF
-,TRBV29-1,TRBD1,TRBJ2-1,TGCAGCGTTGAAGCAATCCCGGGACAGGGGTCAAATGAGCAGTTCTTC,CSVEAIPGQGSNEQFF
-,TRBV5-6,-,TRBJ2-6,TGTGCCAGCAGCTTGGAAGGATCTGGGGCCAACGTCCTGACTTTC,CASSLEGSGANVLTF
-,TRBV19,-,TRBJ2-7,TGTGCCAGTAGTGCACAGGTTAGCTCCTACGAGCAGTACTTC,CASSAQVSSYEQYF
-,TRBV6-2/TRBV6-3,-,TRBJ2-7,TGTGCCAGCAGTTACTCGATAGGTGACTGGGAGCAGTACTTC,CASSYSIGDWEQYF
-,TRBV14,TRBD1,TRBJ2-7,TGTGCCAGCAGCCCGTACAGGGGCTACGAGCAGTACTTC,CASSPYRGYEQYF
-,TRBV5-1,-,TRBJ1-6,TGCGCCAGCAGCTTCAGGGGAGGGTATAATTCACCCCTCCACTTT,CASSFRGGYNSPLHF
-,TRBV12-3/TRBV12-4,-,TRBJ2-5,TGTGCCAGCAGTTTTGGGGGGAGGGAGACCCAGTACTTC,CASSFGGRETQYF
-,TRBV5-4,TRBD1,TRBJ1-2,TGTGCCAGCAGCTTGGAAGGGGCAGGGGGACGACATGGCTACACCTTC,CASSLEGAGGRHGYTF
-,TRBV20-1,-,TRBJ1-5,TGCAGTGCTAGTTCCAGTCCCAATCAGCCCCAGCATTTT,CSASSSPNQPQHF
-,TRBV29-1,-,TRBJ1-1,TGCAGCGCCGGCCGGGACATCAACACTGAAGCTTTCTTT,CSAGRDINTEAFF
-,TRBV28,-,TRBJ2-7,TGTGCCAGCAGATCGACCCACTCCTACGAGCAGTACTTC,CASRSTHSYEQYF